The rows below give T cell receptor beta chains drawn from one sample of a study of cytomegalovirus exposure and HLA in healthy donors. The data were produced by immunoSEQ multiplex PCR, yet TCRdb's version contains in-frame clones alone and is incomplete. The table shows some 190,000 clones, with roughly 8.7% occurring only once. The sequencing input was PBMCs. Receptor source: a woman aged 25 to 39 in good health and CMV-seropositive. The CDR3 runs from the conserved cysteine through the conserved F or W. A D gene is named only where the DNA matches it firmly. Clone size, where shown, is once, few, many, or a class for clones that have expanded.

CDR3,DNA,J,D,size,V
CASTEGVEQYF,TGTGCCAGCACCGAGGGGGTCGAGCAGTACTTC,TRBJ2-7,-,-,TRBV6-6
CASSHSGGGETQYF,TGTGCCAGCAGCCATTCTGGAGGGGGCGAGACCCAGTACTTC,TRBJ2-5,-,few,TRBV7-7
CASARDSTYEQYF,TGTGCCAGCGCCCGGGATTCGACCTACGAGCAGTACTTC,TRBJ2-7,-,few,TRBV6-6
CASSWGLQETQYF,TGTGCCAGCAGCTGGGGACTGCAAGAGACCCAGTACTTC,TRBJ2-5,-,-,TRBV7-6
CASSLSWDSYGYTF,TGTGCCAGCAGTTTATCATGGGACAGCTATGGCTACACCTTC,TRBJ1-2,TRBD1,-,TRBV27
CATSTGRGDQPQHF,TGTGCCACCTCGACAGGGCGAGGGGACCAGCCCCAGCATTTT,TRBJ1-5,TRBD1,-,TRBV6-5
CASSSDGFSGNTIYF,TGCGCCAGCAGCTCTGACGGGTTCTCTGGAAACACCATATATTTT,TRBJ1-3,-,-,TRBV5-1
CASSLHALRGQNYEQYF,TGTGCCAGCAGTTTACACGCCTTAAGGGGACAGAATTACGAGCAGTACTTC,TRBJ2-7,TRBD1,few,TRBV27
CASSWTGNNEQFF,TGTGCCAGCAGTTGGACTGGGAACAATGAGCAGTTCTTC,TRBJ2-1,-,few,TRBV6-5
CASSSWTSGSYEQYF,TGTGCCAGCAGTTCCTGGACTAGCGGTTCCTACGAGCAGTACTTC,TRBJ2-7,TRBD2,few,TRBV6-5